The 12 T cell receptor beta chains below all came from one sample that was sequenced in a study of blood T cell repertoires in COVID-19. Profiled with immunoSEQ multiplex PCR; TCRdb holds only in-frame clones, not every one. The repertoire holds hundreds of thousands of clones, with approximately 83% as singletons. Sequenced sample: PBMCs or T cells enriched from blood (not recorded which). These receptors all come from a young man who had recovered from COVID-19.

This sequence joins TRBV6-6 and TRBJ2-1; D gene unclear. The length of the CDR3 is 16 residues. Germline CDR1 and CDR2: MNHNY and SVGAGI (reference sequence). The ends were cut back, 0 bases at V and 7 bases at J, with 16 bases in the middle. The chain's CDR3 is CASSYSFSLSRNEQFF. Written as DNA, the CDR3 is TGTGCCAGCAGTTACTCTTTTAGTCTTTCGAGGAATGAGCAGTTCTTC.

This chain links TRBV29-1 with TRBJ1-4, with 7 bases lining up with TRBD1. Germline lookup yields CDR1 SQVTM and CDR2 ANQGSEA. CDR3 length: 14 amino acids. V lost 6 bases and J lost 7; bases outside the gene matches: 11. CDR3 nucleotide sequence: TGCAGCGTCGGGACAGCGAGTAAGGTTGAAAAACTGTTTTTT. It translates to CSVGTASKVEKLFF.

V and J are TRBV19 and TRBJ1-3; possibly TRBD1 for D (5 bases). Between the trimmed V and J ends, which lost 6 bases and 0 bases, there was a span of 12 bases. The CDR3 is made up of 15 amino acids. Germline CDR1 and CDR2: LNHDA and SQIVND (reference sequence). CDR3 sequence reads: CASRTDSFSGNTIYF. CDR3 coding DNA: TGTGCCAGTAGGACAGATTCTTTCTCTGGAAACACCATATATTTT. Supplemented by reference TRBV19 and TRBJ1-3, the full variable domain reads DGGITQSPKYLFRKEGQNVTLSCEQNLNHDAMYWYRQDPGQGLRLIYYSQIVNDFQKGDIAEGYSVSREKKESFPLTVTSAQKNPTAFYLCASRTDSFSGNTIYFGEGSWLTVV.

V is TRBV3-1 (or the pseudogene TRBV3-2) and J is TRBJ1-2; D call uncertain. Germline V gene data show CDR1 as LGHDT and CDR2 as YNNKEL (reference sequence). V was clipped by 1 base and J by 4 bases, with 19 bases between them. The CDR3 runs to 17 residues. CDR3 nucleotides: TGTGCCAGCAGCCAAGCCCTGACTAACGTTTTATTCTATGGCTACACCTTC. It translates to CASSQALTNVLFYGYTF.

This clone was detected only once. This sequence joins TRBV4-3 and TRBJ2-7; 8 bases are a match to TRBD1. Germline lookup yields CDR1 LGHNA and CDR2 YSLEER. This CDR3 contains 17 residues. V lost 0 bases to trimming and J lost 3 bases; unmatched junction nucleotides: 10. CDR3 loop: CASSQDFSRDRRYEQYF. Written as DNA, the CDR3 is TGCGCCAGCAGCCAAGATTTCAGCCGGGACAGGCGCTACGAGCAGTACTTC.

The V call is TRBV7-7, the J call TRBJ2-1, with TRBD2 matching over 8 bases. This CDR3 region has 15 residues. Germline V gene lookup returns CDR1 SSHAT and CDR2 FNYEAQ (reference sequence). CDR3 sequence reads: CASGNTAGEYNEQFF. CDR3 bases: TGTGCTAGCGGTAACACAGCGGGGGAATACAATGAGCAGTTCTTC.

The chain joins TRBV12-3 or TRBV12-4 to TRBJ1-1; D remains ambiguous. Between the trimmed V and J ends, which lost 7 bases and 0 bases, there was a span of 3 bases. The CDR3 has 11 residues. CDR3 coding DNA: TGTGCCAGCACTTTGAACACTGAAGCTTTCTTT. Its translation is CASTLNTEAFF.

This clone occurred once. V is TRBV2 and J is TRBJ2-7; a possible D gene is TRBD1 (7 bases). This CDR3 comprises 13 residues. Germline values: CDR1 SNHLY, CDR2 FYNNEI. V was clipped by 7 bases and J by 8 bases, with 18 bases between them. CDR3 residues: CASTRQGLGKQYF. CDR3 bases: TGTGCCAGCACCAGACAGGGACTCGGCAAGCAGTACTTC. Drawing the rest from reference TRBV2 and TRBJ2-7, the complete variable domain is EPEVTQTPSHQVTQMGQEVILRCVPISNHLYFYWYRQILGQKVEFLVSFYNNEISEKSEIFDDQFSVERPDGSNFTLKIRSTKLEDSAMYFCASTRQGLGKQYFGPGTRLTVT.

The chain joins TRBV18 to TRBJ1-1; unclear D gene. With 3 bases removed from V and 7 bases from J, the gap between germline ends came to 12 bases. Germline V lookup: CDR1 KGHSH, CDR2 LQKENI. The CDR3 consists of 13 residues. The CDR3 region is CASSPSRSYEAFF. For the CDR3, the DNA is TGTGCCAGCTCACCTTCTAGGAGCTATGAAGCTTTCTTT.

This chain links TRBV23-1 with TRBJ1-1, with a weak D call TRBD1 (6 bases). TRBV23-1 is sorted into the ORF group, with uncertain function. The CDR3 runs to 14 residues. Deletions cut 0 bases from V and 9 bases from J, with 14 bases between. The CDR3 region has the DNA TGCGCCAGCAGTCAATCGAACAGGGATATTCAAGCTTTCTTT. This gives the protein CASSQSNRDIQAFF.

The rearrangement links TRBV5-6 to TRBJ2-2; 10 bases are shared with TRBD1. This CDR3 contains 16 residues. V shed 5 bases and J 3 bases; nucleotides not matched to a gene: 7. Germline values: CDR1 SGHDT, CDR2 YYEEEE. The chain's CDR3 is CASSEGTGAHTGELFF. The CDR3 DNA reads TGTGCCAGCAGTGAGGGGACAGGGGCGCACACCGGGGAGCTGTTTTTT. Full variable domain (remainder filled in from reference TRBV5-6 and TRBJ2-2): DAGVTQSPTHLIKTRGQQVTLRCSPKSGHDTVSWYQQALGQGPQFIFQYYEEEERQRGNFPDRFSGHQFPNYSSELNVNALLLGDSALYLCASSEGTGAHTGELFFGEGSRLTVL.

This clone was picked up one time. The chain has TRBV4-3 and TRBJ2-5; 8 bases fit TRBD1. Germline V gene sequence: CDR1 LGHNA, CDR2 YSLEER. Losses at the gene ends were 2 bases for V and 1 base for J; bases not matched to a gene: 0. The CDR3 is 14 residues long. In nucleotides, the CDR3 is TGCGCCAGCAGCCAAACAGGGGGCCAAGAGACCCAGTACTTC. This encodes CASSQTGGQETQYF.